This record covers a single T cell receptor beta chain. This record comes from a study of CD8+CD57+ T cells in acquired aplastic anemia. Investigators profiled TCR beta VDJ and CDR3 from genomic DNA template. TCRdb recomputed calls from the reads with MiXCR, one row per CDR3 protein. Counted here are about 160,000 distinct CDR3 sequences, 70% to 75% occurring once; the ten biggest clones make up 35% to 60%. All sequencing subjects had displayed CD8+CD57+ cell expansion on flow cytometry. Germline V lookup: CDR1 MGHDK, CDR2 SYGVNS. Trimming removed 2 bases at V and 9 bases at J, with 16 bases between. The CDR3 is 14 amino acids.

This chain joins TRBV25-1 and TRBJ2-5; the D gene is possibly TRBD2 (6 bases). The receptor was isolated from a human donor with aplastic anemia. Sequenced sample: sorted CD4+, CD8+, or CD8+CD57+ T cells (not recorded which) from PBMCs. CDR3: CASSEPTGGAAQYF. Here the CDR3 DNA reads TGTGCCAGCAGTGAACCCACTGGAGGGGCGGCCCAGTACTTC.